Shown below are 11 T cell receptor beta chains from a single sample sequenced in a study of T cells after yellow fever vaccination. TCRdb re-derived calls from the 5' RACE reads in MiXCR, one entry per CDR3 protein. This sample has some 500,000 distinct CDR3 sequences, with less than 15% found just once. The material sequenced was PBMCs, taken on the day of the yellow fever booster vaccination. The receptors come from a man aged 30 to 45 who received the YFV17D yellow fever vaccine.

The sample holds many counts of this clonotype. CDR3 sequence reads: CASSREAAGSYEQYF. CDR3 DNA: TGTGCCAGCAGCCGCGAGGCCGCAGGATCGTACGAGCAGTACTTC. The genes are TRBV7-8 and TRBJ2-7; D is unresolved. CDR1 is SGHVS and CDR2 is FQNEAQ in the germline V gene. V was clipped by 5 bases and J by 4 bases, with 18 bases between them. There are 15 residues in the CDR3.

A few counts support this clonotype. The chain is built from TRBV7-2 and TRBJ1-5, with TRBD1 matching 7 bases. Germline V lookup: CDR1 SGHTA, CDR2 FQGNSA. J was trimmed by 6 bases and V by 5 bases; bases with no gene match: 10. The CDR3 is 15 amino acids. In nucleotides, the CDR3 is TGTGCCAGCAGCCAGGGGGGGTCCGGAGGTCAGCCCCAGCATTTT. It codes for CASSQGGSGGQPQHF.

The chain recombines TRBV11-2 with TRBJ2-1; 10 nucleotides line up with TRBD2. The V segment lost 2 bases and the J segment 2 bases; nucleotides outside the gene matches: 9. This CDR3 is 18 amino acids long. The V gene's germline CDR1 is SGHAT and CDR2 FQNNGV. CDR3 amino acids: CASSLYSSGSYTYNEQFF. In nucleotides, the CDR3 is TGTGCCAGCAGCTTATATTCTAGCGGGAGTTATACCTACAATGAGCAGTTCTTC.

This clonotype was seen more than once but under ten times. The V and J genes are TRBV10-3 and TRBJ2-7, with 10 bases lining up with TRBD2. Trimming removed 0 bases from V and 4 bases from J; junction bases left unmatched: 3. The CDR3 length is 15 residues. Germline V gene data show CDR1 as ENHRY and CDR2 as SYGVKD. CDR3 loop: CAISESSGREYEQYF. The CDR3 DNA follows: TGTGCCATCAGTGAGTCGAGCGGGAGGGAATACGAGCAGTACTTC.

V is TRBV12-3 or TRBV12-4 and J is TRBJ2-3; the match to TRBD2 covers 10 bases. CDR3 length equals 17 residues. V gave up 5 bases and J gave up 6 bases; unmatched junction bases: 14. The CDR3 reads CASSPIPLLAGVDTQYF. In DNA form, the CDR3 reads TGTGCCAGCAGTCCTATCCCCCTTCTAGCGGGGGTCGATACGCAGTATTTT.

CDR3 nucleotide sequence: TGTGCCAGCAGTTTACCCTCCGGGACAGGGGGCAATGAGCAGTTCTTC. The encoded protein is CASSLPSGTGGNEQFF. This sequence joins TRBV12-3 or TRBV12-4 and TRBJ2-1; 11 positions agree with TRBD1. The CDR3 has 16 amino acids. The trim removed 2 bases at V and 6 bases at J, leaving 6 bases unmatched.

The chain has TRBV2 and TRBJ2-5; a possible D gene is TRBD1 (5 bases). V lost 10 bases and J 3 bases, leaving 15 bases between the germline ends. The germline V gene encodes CDR1 SNHLY and CDR2 FYNNEI. CDR3 size: 13 residues. As DNA, the CDR3 is TGTGCCACCCTTCTAGGGGTAGAAGAGACCCAGTACTTC. The encoded protein is CATLLGVEETQYF.

The chain uses TRBV6-2 or TRBV6-3 and TRBJ2-1, with D possibly called TRBD1 or TRBD2 (5 bases each). Trimming shortened V by 7 bases and J by 0 bases, and 13 bases separated the two germline ends. Germline V lookup: CDR1 MNHEY, CDR2 SVGEGT. The CDR3 runs 15 residues. As DNA, the CDR3 is TGTGCCAGCACCGGGGCTCAAAGCTCCTACAATGAGCAGTTCTTC. Amino acid sequence: CASTGAQSSYNEQFF.

The chain has TRBV7-9 and TRBJ2-7; D not certain. Germline V gene data show CDR1 as SEHNR and CDR2 as FQNEAQ (reference sequence). The CDR3 is made up of 14 amino acids. Trimming took 1 base from V and 7 from J, leaving 14 bases between them. CDR3 protein: CASSLGTQPREQYF. Here the CDR3 DNA reads TGTGCCAGCAGCTTAGGGACGCAGCCCCGGGAGCAGTACTTC.

This sequence joins TRBV7-8 and TRBJ2-7, with D perhaps being TRBD1 or TRBD2 (5 bases each). V gave up 6 bases and J gave up 0 bases, with 12 bases separating them. Germline CDR1 SGHVS, CDR2 FQNEAQ. The CDR3 contains 14 residues. The CDR3 coding sequence is TGTGCCAGCAGGTGGGACCGATCCTCCTACGAGCAGTACTTC. It codes for CASRWDRSSYEQYF.

The CDR3 region is CASSQDLGREAVNEQFF. CDR3 DNA: TGCGCCAGCAGCCAAGATCTCGGCAGGGAGGCGGTAAATGAGCAGTTCTTC. The chain is built from TRBV4-3 and TRBJ2-1, with D possibly being TRBD2 (6 bases). The germline CDR1 and CDR2 sequences are LGHNA and YSLEER. V shed 0 bases and J shed 7 bases, with 19 bases lying between them. The CDR3 length is 17 residues.